The 25 T cell receptor beta chains below all came from one sample that was sequenced in a study of a mutant IDH1 vaccine in newly diagnosed glioma. Antigen specificity for these receptors is unknown. Time point noted: week 35, safety follow-up. Vaccinated patients received 300 ug of mutant IDH1 20-mer peptide per dose, with topical imiquimod. Here immunoSEQ multiplex PCR was the method, and the copy in TCRdb shows in-frame clones only, minus some. The sample consists of about 32,000 clones, over 75% of them appearing once. Sequencing used PBMCs, obtained from a glioma patient whose treatment included an IDH1 peptide vaccine. All receptors derive from a man in his forties with glioma. Some clones in this sample may be carry-over from other donors' samples.

The chain carries TRBV29-1 and TRBJ1-2; D unclear. V was pared by 8 bases and J by 8 bases, with 15 bases between. Germline assignment: CDR1 SQVTM and CDR2 ANQGSEA. This CDR3 region has 11 residues. The CDR3 DNA follows: TGCAGCTCGTTGGGGAGAGGCGGCTACACCTTC. Residues: CSSLGRGGYTF.

The chain combines TRBV5-1 with TRBJ2-1, with a tentative D call TRBD1 (6 bases). CDR1 and CDR2 from the germline V gene are SGHRS and YFSETQ. Between the trimmed V and J ends, which lost 4 bases and 0 bases, there was a span of 14 bases. The CDR3 length is 16 residues. The CDR3 here is CASSTQGPSSYNEQFF. As DNA, the CDR3 is TGCGCCAGCAGCACACAGGGCCCTAGCTCCTACAATGAGCAGTTCTTC.

This clone is medium-sized. This chain joins TRBV9 and TRBJ1-1; TRBD1 is a possible D gene (5 bases). This CDR3 has 15 residues. The V end was cut by 4 bases, the J end by 5 bases, with 18 bases between. CDR1 and CDR2 from the germline V gene are SGDLS and YYNGEE. CDR3 amino acids: CASSPASRGRTEAFF. For the CDR3, the DNA is TGTGCCAGCAGCCCAGCGAGTAGGGGCCGAACTGAAGCTTTCTTT.

The rearrangement links TRBV5-1 to TRBJ2-3; 13 bases map to TRBD2. The CDR3 runs 17 residues. Trimming at V came to 4 bases and at J to 4 bases, leaving 9 bases not matched to a gene. Germline CDR1 and CDR2: SGHRS and YFSETQ. CDR3 DNA sequence: TGCGCCAGCAGCCCAACTAGCGGGGGGGCCGGGGCAGATACGCAGTATTTT. This translates into CASSPTSGGAGADTQYF.

The gene calls are TRBV6-5 and TRBJ1-1; possible D gene TRBD1, 6 bases. The germline gives CDR1 MNHEY, CDR2 SVGAGI. The length of the CDR3 is 15 residues. Deletions cut 2 bases from V and 1 base from J, with 11 bases between. The CDR3: CASSYIGGANTEAFF. For the CDR3, the DNA is TGTGCCAGCAGTTACATTGGGGGGGCGAACACTGAAGCTTTCTTT.

This clone was seen more than once but under ten times. The V gene is TRBV9, the J gene TRBJ1-1; the match to TRBD1 covers 8 bases. This CDR3 region has 17 residues. CDR1 and CDR2 (germline): SGDLS, YYNGEE. The V gene end was trimmed by 2 bases and the J gene end by 3 bases; junction bases not matched to a gene: 12. CDR3 loop: CASSVDRGQPPDTEAFF. CDR3 nucleotides: TGTGCCAGCAGCGTTGACAGGGGCCAACCACCGGACACTGAAGCTTTCTTT.

The chain combines TRBV29-1 with TRBJ1-1; D not certain. This CDR3 is 12 amino acids long. V was pared by 7 bases and J by 7 bases, with 16 bases between. The germline CDR1 and CDR2 sequences are SQVTM and ANQGSEA. For the CDR3, the DNA is TGCAGCGGGACCCCCCCGGGTCTTGAAGCTTTCTTT. Translated: CSGTPPGLEAFF.

The genes are TRBV2 and TRBJ1-4; 8 nucleotides agree with TRBD1. Germline V CDR1 and CDR2: SNHLY, FYNNEI. CDR3 length equals 15 residues. V dropped 6 bases and J dropped 7; count of bases not matched to a gene: 10. CDR3 nucleotide sequence: TGTGCCAGCAGGCTATCCGGGACAGGAGGTGAAAAACTGTTTTTT. It translates to CASRLSGTGGEKLFF.

The rearrangement links TRBV5-5 to TRBJ1-4; TRBD1 matches at 9 bases. CDR1 and CDR2 from the germline V gene are SGHKS and YYEKEE (reference sequence). The CDR3 covers 15 residues. J lost 12 bases, V lost 0 bases, and 9 bases had no gene match. Here the CDR3 DNA reads TGTGCCAGCAGCTTGGGGATTCGGGACAGGGCTGAACTGTTTTTT. It codes for CASSLGIRDRAELFF.

V gene TRBV27 combines with J gene TRBJ1-1; D gene ambiguous. Germline CDR1 and CDR2: MNHEY and SMNVEV (reference sequence). The CDR3 is 14 residues long. V lost 3 bases and J lost 4, with 12 bases in between. The CDR3, as DNA: TGTGCCAGCAGTTTTTCAACCGGCGGCACTGAAGCTTTCTTT. Protein product: CASSFSTGGTEAFF.

CDR3 sequence reads: CASSNPGQGRSEAFF. The DNA of the CDR3 is TGTGCCAGTAGTAATCCCGGACAGGGAAGGTCTGAAGCTTTCTTT. This rearrangement joins TRBV19 to TRBJ1-1, with 8 bases lining up with TRBD1. The CDR3 is 15 amino acids. With V trimmed by 4 bases and J by 6 bases, 10 bases remained unmatched. CDR1 LNHDA and CDR2 SQIVND come from the germline V gene (reference sequence).

This clone appeared a single time. V usage is TRBV4-1 and J usage is TRBJ2-7; 8 positions match TRBD1. Unmatched junction bases numbered 3, after V lost 2 bases and J lost 0 bases. The CDR3 runs to 15 residues. Germline V CDR1 and CDR2: MGHRA, YSYEKL. The CDR3 region is CASSQPDRDSYEQYF. The CDR3 nucleotides are TGCGCCAGCAGCCAACCGGACAGGGACTCCTACGAGCAGTACTTC.

The chain links TRBV4-1 to TRBJ1-1; weak D call: TRBD1 (5 bases). The CDR3 has 15 residues. Germline values: CDR1 MGHRA, CDR2 YSYEKL. The ends were cut back, 7 bases at V and 4 bases at J, with 19 bases in the middle. CDR3 sequence reads: CASTSGPQEGTEAFF. The CDR3 DNA is TGCGCCAGCACCTCAGGGCCTCAGGAAGGCACTGAAGCTTTCTTT.

The V gene is TRBV23-1, the J gene TRBJ1-3, with unresolved D. TRBV23-1 is an open reading frame, and its role is uncertain. Deletions cut 0 bases from V and 2 bases from J, with 26 bases between. The length of the CDR3 is 21 residues. CDR3 sequence: CASSQSGHGHNTARTGNTIYF. The CDR3 region has the DNA TGCGCCAGCAGTCAATCGGGTCATGGGCACAACACAGCCCGGACTGGAAACACCATATATTTT.

The chain carries TRBV28 and TRBJ1-1, with a possible D match to TRBD1 (5 bases). Germline CDR1 reads MDHEN; CDR2 reads SYDVKM. V lost 2 bases and J lost 4, with 14 bases in between. The CDR3 has 15 amino acids. CDR3 protein: CASSLGRGEGTEAFF. CDR3 DNA: TGTGCCAGCAGTTTAGGGAGGGGCGAGGGCACTGAAGCTTTCTTT.

This clone was seen only a few times. The V and J genes are TRBV20-1 and TRBJ2-1; possibly TRBD1 or TRBD2 for D (6 bases each). The CDR3 sequence is 11 residues long. In germline, CDR1 is DFQATT, CDR2 SNEGSKA (reference sequence). Trimming cost V 5 bases and J 13 bases, with 15 bases left between them. The CDR3 DNA sequence: TGCAGTGCTCCCCGAGGGGGGTACCAGTTCTTC. Residues: CSAPRGGYQFF.

The CDR3 spells CASSQGRGFDEQYF. The CDR3 DNA reads as TGCGCCAGCAGCCAAGGAAGGGGGTTCGACGAGCAGTACTTC. The rearrangement joins TRBV4-3 to TRBJ2-7; tentatively, D is TRBD1 (6 bases). The V gene lost 1 base and the J gene lost 5 bases, with 12 bases spanning the gap. CDR1 is LGHNA, CDR2 YSLEER, per germline. The CDR3 spans 14 residues.

The chain carries TRBV7-9 and TRBJ2-1, with D unresolved. Germline CDR1 is SEHNR and CDR2 is FQNEAQ (reference sequence). Trimming shortened V by 1 base and J by 7 bases, and 5 bases separated the two germline ends. This CDR3 comprises 12 residues. This CDR3 is CASSLGLNEQFF. The DNA of the CDR3 is TGTGCCAGCAGCTTAGGTCTGAATGAGCAGTTCTTC.

The gene calls are TRBV5-4 and TRBJ2-7; 12 bases align to TRBD1. This CDR3 contains 15 residues. Looked up from germline, CDR1 is SGHNT and CDR2 is YYREEE (reference sequence). The junction had 6 bases not matched to a gene; V was cut back by 2 bases and J by 6 bases. Here the CDR3 reads CASSFGGTGGPEQYF. The CDR3 DNA is TGTGCCAGCAGCTTCGGTGGGACAGGGGGCCCCGAGCAGTACTTC.

The genes are TRBV4-1 and TRBJ1-2; 7 bases align to TRBD1. CDR1 and CDR2 (germline): MGHRA, YSYEKL. The CDR3 runs 14 residues. Trimming cost V 2 bases and J 8 bases; bases outside gene matches: 8. The CDR3 nucleotides read TGCGCCAGCAGCCAAACGCCAGGGGGGCAAGGCTACACCTTC. Translated: CASSQTPGGQGYTF.

The chain recombines TRBV7-6 with TRBJ2-5; D tentatively fits TRBD1 or TRBD2 (7 bases each). Germline V CDR1 and CDR2: SGHVS, FNYEAQ. Trimming removed 5 bases at V and 4 bases at J, with 14 bases between. The CDR3 spans 14 residues. Here the CDR3 DNA reads TGTGCCAGCAGCCGACAGGGAGGGGCAGAGACCCAGTACTTC. It specifies CASSRQGGAETQYF. The full variable domain, its missing parts supplied by reference TRBV7-6 and TRBJ2-5, is GAGVSQSPRYKVTKRGQDVALRCDPISGHVSLYWYRQALGQGPEFLTYFNYEAQQDKSGLPNDRFSAERPEGSISTLTIQRTEQRDSAMYRCASSRQGGAETQYFGPGTRLLVL.

The genes are TRBV19 and TRBJ1-1; D remains unclear. Trimming removed 7 bases at V and 1 base at J, with 10 bases between. The CDR3 is 13 amino acids. Per germline, CDR1 LNHDA and CDR2 SQIVND (reference sequence). The CDR3 DNA sequence: TGTGCCAGTATGAAGTCTCAGAACACTGAAGCTTTCTTT. Protein product: CASMKSQNTEAFF.

CDR3: CASSQPETGVRNTIYF. CDR3 nucleotide sequence: TGCGCCAGCAGCCAGCCGGAGACAGGGGTAAGAAACACCATATATTTT. The genes are TRBV4-1 and TRBJ1-3, with 8 bases identical to TRBD1. The CDR3 sequence is 16 residues long. Germline lookup yields CDR1 MGHRA and CDR2 YSYEKL. The trim removed 3 bases at V and 5 bases at J, leaving 9 bases unmatched.

The V and J genes are TRBV7-2 and TRBJ2-2, with D tentatively TRBD1 (6 bases). The V end lost 5 bases, the J end lost 4 bases, and 14 bases lay between the germline ends. The CDR3 has 15 residues. Germline V gene data show CDR1 as SGHTA and CDR2 as FQGNSA. This CDR3 reads CASSRRQGGTGELFF. CDR3 bases: TGTGCCAGCAGCCGGAGGCAAGGGGGCACCGGGGAGCTGTTTTTT.

This clone was seen a single time. V and J are TRBV4-1 and TRBJ2-5; 9 nucleotides match TRBD2. Germline V gene data show CDR1 as MGHRA and CDR2 as YSYEKL. V shed 3 bases and J 5 bases; nucleotides not matched to a gene: 10. This CDR3 contains 16 residues. The CDR3 DNA reads as TGCGCCAGCAGCCACAGGACTAGCGAAGCGGGGGAGACCCAGTACTTC. As protein: CASSHRTSEAGETQYF.